The TCR beta chain under discussion was sequenced for a study of cytomegalovirus exposure and HLA in healthy donors. It was with 60 Vbeta and 13 Jbeta primers that the PCR ran. TCRdb's table, derived via immunoSEQ multiplex PCR, lists solely in-frame clones and lacks some. Of fewer than 200,000 clones listed, roughly 84% were seen once; the top ten hold around 1.5%. This CDR3 has 15 residues. CDR1 and CDR2 from the germline V gene are LNHDA and SQIVND (reference sequence). V trimming: 6 bases; J trimming: 5 bases; junction bases outside the gene matches: 12. Sample: PBMCs. This clonotype was sampled from a male donor in good health and CMV-seronegative. The V call is TRBV19, the J call TRBJ2-7, with 8 bases that match TRBD1. CDR3 in amino acids: CASSGLGQGKHEQYF. The CDR3 bases are TGTGCCAGTAGCGGTCTCGGACAGGGTAAACACGAGCAGTACTTC. Full variable domain (remainder filled in from reference TRBV19 and TRBJ2-7): DGGITQSPKYLFRKEGQNVTLSCEQNLNHDAMYWYRQDPGQGLRLIYYSQIVNDFQKGDIAEGYSVSREKKESFPLTVTSAQKNPTAFYLCASSGLGQGKHEQYFGPGTRLTVT.